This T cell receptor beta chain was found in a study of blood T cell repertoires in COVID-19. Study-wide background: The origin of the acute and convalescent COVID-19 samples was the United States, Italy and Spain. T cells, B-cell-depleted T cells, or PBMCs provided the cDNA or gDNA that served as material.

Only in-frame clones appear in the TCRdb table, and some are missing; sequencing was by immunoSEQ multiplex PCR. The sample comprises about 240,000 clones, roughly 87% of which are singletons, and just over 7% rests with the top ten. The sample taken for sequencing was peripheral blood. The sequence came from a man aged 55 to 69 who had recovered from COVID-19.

CDR3 sequence: CASRDVPTGLHNYGYTF. CDR3 coding DNA: TGTGCCAGCAGGGACGTGCCGACAGGACTCCATAACTATGGCTACACCTTC. The rearrangement links TRBV2 to TRBJ1-2; perhaps TRBD1 as D (6 bases). V shed 6 bases and J shed 1 base, with 21 bases lying between them. Germline values: CDR1 SNHLY, CDR2 FYNNEI. The CDR3 totals 17 residues.